This TCR beta chain was documented in a study of cytomegalovirus exposure and HLA in healthy donors. The primer mix had 60 Vbeta and 13 Jbeta primers. Sequencing was performed with immunoSEQ multiplex PCR; in TCRdb, only in-frame clones are kept and a portion is missing. The sample carries roughly 170,000 clones, 80% to 90% recorded once. The CDR3 has 17 amino acids. From germline, CDR1 is MGHRA and CDR2 YSYEKL. The V segment lost 4 bases and the J segment 3 bases; nucleotides outside the gene matches: 10. The sample holds one count of this clone. Its antigen remains unknown. General study points: It was taken for granted in presence/absence analyses that sequencing depth across donors was roughly uniform. An analysis was carried out at a later point. It showed that HLA-associated TCR beta chains were more clonally expanded than equally common non-associated chains. Later, TCR association rates were found to vary by HLA locus, highest for DRB1 and lowest for HLA-C.

This sequence was found in a young woman in good health and CMV-seronegative. The rearrangement joins TRBV4-1 to TRBJ2-3; TRBD2 agrees at 10 bases. Sequencing was performed on PBMCs. The CDR3 reads CASSLQGAGGWTDTQYF. CDR3 bases: TGCGCCAGCAGCCTCCAGGGAGCGGGAGGGTGGACAGATACGCAGTATTTT.